Listed here are 19 T cell receptor beta chains from one sample, sequenced in a study of blood T cell repertoires in COVID-19. Profiled with immunoSEQ multiplex PCR; TCRdb holds only in-frame clones, not every one. The data hold tens of thousands of clones, with roughly 90% observed a single time. Sequenced material: peripheral blood. Every receptor here comes from a human donor in a cohort sampled during active COVID-19.

This chain uses TRBV5-4 with TRBJ2-2, with 8 positions matching TRBD2. Germline CDR1 and CDR2: SGHNT and YYREEE (reference sequence). Trimming cost V 7 bases and J 3 bases; bases outside gene matches: 5. The CDR3 spans 14 residues. The CDR3 nucleotides are TGTGCCAGCCGCGGGGGGCGGGACACCGGGGAGCTGTTTTTT. It codes for CASRGGRDTGELFF.

This chain uses TRBV19 with TRBJ1-2; possible D gene TRBD1, 5 bases. V lost 3 bases, J lost 4 bases, and 12 bases lay in between. The CDR3 length is 14 residues. Germline V gene lookup returns CDR1 LNHDA and CDR2 SQIVND (reference sequence). In nucleotides, the CDR3 is TGTGCCAGTAGTATCCAGGGCCAGACCTATGGCTACACCTTC. Residues: CASSIQGQTYGYTF.

V and J are TRBV28 and TRBJ1-1; D is ambiguous. The CDR3 runs to 17 residues. In germline, CDR1 is MDHEN, CDR2 SYDVKM. The V end was cut by 0 bases, the J end by 3 bases, with 17 bases between. The CDR3 sequence: CASSLWGAAGVHTEAFF. The CDR3 DNA sequence: TGTGCCAGCAGTTTATGGGGTGCGGCGGGAGTCCACACTGAAGCTTTCTTT.

In this sample, this clone turned up once. The chain couples TRBV7-9 to TRBJ2-3; 11 bases fit TRBD1. The CDR3 spans 16 residues. J lost 4 bases, V lost 5 bases, and 8 bases had no gene match. Germline values: CDR1 SEHNR, CDR2 FQNEAQ (reference sequence). The CDR3 is CASSPGQGAFSDTQYF. CDR3 in DNA: TGTGCCAGCAGCCCAGGACAGGGGGCCTTCTCAGATACGCAGTATTTT. The full variable domain, with the rest looked up from reference TRBV7-9 and TRBJ2-3, is DTGVSQNPRHKITKRGQNVTFRCDPISEHNRLYWYRQTLGQGPEFLTYFQNEAQLEKSRLLSDRFSAERPKGSFSTLEIQRTEQGDSAMYLCASSPGQGAFSDTQYFGPGTRLTVL.

The rearrangement uses TRBV28 and TRBJ1-3, with a weak D call TRBD1 (5 bases). The germline gives CDR1 MDHEN, CDR2 SYDVKM. The length of the CDR3 is 15 residues. V lost 5 bases and J lost 4, with 15 bases in between. CDR3 DNA: TGTGCCAGCAGTCCAGGCGGGGCGAGGGGAAACACCATATATTTT. Translated: CASSPGGARGNTIYF.

A few counts support this clone. The V gene is TRBV4-2, the J gene TRBJ1-5, with TRBD1 as a possible D gene (6 bases). The CDR3 consists of 17 residues. The germline gives CDR1 LGHNA, CDR2 YNFKEQ. V lost 0 bases to trimming and J lost 1 base, with 13 bases between them. The CDR3 coding sequence is TGTGCCAGCAGCCAAGATGGGTCCCAGGGGAGCAATCAGCCCCAGCATTTT. It yields the protein CASSQDGSQGSNQPQHF.

The chain recombines TRBV25-1 with TRBJ1-1, with D perhaps matching TRBD1 (6 bases). The CDR3 is 15 amino acids. Germline assignment: CDR1 MGHDK and CDR2 SYGVNS. V gave up 6 bases and J gave up 6 bases, with 20 bases separating them. CDR3 nucleotides: TGTGCCAGCAGCGCCGTCGTTACAGGGAGGGCTGAAGCTTTCTTT. Amino acid sequence: CASSAVVTGRAEAFF. The variable domain in full, completed from reference TRBV25-1 and TRBJ1-1, reads EADIYQTPRYLVIGTGKKITLECSQTMGHDKMYWYQQDPGMELHLIHYSYGVNSTEKGDLSSESTVSRIRTEHFPLTLESARPSHTSQYLCASSAVVTGRAEAFFGQGTRLTVV.

V and J are TRBV19 and TRBJ2-7, with a tentative D call TRBD1 (7 bases). Trimming cost V 5 bases and J 6 bases, with 20 bases left between them. This CDR3 has 15 amino acids. Germline values: CDR1 LNHDA, CDR2 SQIVND (reference sequence). This chain's CDR3 is CASSVNRGTGGEQYF. Written as DNA, the CDR3 is TGTGCCAGTAGTGTAAACAGGGGAACCGGGGGCGAGCAGTACTTC.

The rearrangement uses TRBV5-1 and TRBJ2-3; 7 bases line up with TRBD1. This CDR3 region has 17 residues. Germline CDR1 is SGHRS and CDR2 is YFSETQ. With 4 bases clipped from V and 0 bases from J, the junction kept 11 bases outside the gene matches. CDR3 amino acids: CASSPAPGTASTDTQYF. CDR3 sequence (DNA): TGCGCCAGCAGCCCCGCCCCAGGGACAGCTAGCACAGATACGCAGTATTTT.

The V gene is TRBV18, the J gene TRBJ2-1; no clear D. From germline, CDR1 is KGHSH and CDR2 LQKENI. This CDR3 has 12 residues. The V and J ends lost 6 bases and 7 bases respectively, with 10 bases between them. The DNA for the CDR3 is TGTGCCAGCTCCCCGGAGAAGAATGAGCAGTTCTTC. Amino acid sequence: CASSPEKNEQFF.

At least ten counts were recorded for this clone. The chain links TRBV9 to TRBJ2-1; 9 nucleotides line up with TRBD1. The CDR3 sequence is 16 residues long. V gave up 2 bases and J gave up 9 bases; unmatched junction bases: 12. Germline-derived CDR1 and CDR2 are SGDLS and YYNGEE. This chain's CDR3 is CASSVSGQGIGGEQFF. DNA of the CDR3: TGTGCCAGCAGCGTTTCGGGACAGGGCATAGGAGGTGAGCAGTTCTTC.

The gene calls are TRBV4-3 and TRBJ1-1, with D possibly TRBD1 on 5 matching bases. The length of the CDR3 is 14 residues. Germline CDR1 and CDR2: LGHNA and YSLEER. V shed 2 bases and J shed 10 bases, with 17 bases lying between them. CDR3 residues: CASSQIAGERVAFF. CDR3 nucleotide sequence: TGCGCCAGCAGCCAAATAGCGGGGGAGAGGGTAGCTTTCTTT.

This clone was detected a few times. The chain is built from TRBV7-3 and TRBJ2-7; weak D call: TRBD2 (5 bases). V was pared by 5 bases and J by 0 bases, with 14 bases between. CDR3 length: 15 amino acids. Germline V gene lookup returns CDR1 SGHTA and CDR2 FQGTGA. This CDR3 reads CASSGTGSGSYEQYF. CDR3 nucleotides: TGTGCCAGCAGCGGTACGGGGAGTGGCTCCTACGAGCAGTACTTC.

This chain connects TRBV4-3 to TRBJ1-2; 9 nucleotides agree with TRBD1. The CDR3 is 17 residues long. V was clipped by 5 bases and J by 1 base; unmatched bases: 11. CDR1 and CDR2 (germline): LGHNA, YSLEER. CDR3 loop: CASSFHRGQGNNYGYTF. CDR3 in DNA: TGCGCCAGCAGCTTTCATAGAGGACAGGGGAATAACTATGGCTACACCTTC.

The CDR3 nucleotides read TGTGCCAGCAGCCAAGATCTAACGGCGGGAGGGCCGTCAGATACGCAGTATTTT. Translating gives CASSQDLTAGGPSDTQYF. The chain links TRBV3-1 (or the pseudogene TRBV3-2) to TRBJ2-3; 9 nucleotides agree with TRBD2. This CDR3 spans 18 amino acids. Germline lookup yields CDR1 LGHDT and CDR2 YNNKEL (reference sequence). The V gene end was trimmed by 0 bases and the J gene end by 4 bases; junction bases not matched to a gene: 11.

The chain joins TRBV28 to TRBJ2-5; possibly TRBD2 for D (6 bases). The CDR3 extends over 14 amino acids. Germline CDR1 and CDR2: MDHEN and SYDVKM. V was shortened by 2 bases and J by 3 bases, with 10 bases between the two germline ends. The CDR3 nucleotides read TGTGCCAGCAGTTTACCCGGGAGCAAAGAGACCCAGTACTTC. It translates to CASSLPGSKETQYF.

This clone turned up a few times. V usage is TRBV7-2 and J usage is TRBJ2-7; 10 bases are a match to TRBD2. The CDR3 contains 15 residues. Germline values: CDR1 SGHTA, CDR2 FQGNSA. Trimming at V came to 5 bases and at J to 4 bases, leaving 8 bases not matched to a gene. CDR3 coding DNA: TGTGCCAGCAGCCCAGCGGGGGGGGCAGGTTACGAGCAGTACTTC. Amino acids: CASSPAGGAGYEQYF.

This chain joins TRBV27 and TRBJ1-6; no reliable D call. The CDR3 covers 14 residues. Germline-derived CDR1 and CDR2 are MNHEY and SMNVEV (reference sequence). The V and J ends lost 4 bases and 6 bases respectively, with 10 bases between them. The CDR3 sequence is CASSYRGLNSPLHF. DNA for the CDR3: TGTGCCAGCAGTTATCGAGGCCTTAATTCACCCCTCCACTTT.

V gene TRBV11-3 combines with J gene TRBJ2-1; a weak D match, TRBD2 (5 bases). Germline V gives CDR1 SGHNT, CDR2 YENEEA. V lost 1 base and J lost 4, with 8 bases in between. The CDR3 spans 14 residues. CDR3 bases: TGTGCCAGCAGCTTAGCCCGGGAATACAATGAGCAGTTCTTC. It specifies CASSLAREYNEQFF.